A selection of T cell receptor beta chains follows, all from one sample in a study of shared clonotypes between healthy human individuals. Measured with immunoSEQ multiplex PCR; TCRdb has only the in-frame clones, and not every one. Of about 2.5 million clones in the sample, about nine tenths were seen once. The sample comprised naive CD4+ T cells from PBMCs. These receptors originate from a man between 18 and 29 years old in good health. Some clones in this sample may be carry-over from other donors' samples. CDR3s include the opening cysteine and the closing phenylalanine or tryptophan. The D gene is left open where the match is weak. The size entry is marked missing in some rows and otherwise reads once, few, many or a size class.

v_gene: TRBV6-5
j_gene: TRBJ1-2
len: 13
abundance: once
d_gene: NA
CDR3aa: CASSLAGAGGYTF
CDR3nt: TGTGCCAGCAGCCTCGCAGGCGCGGGGGGCTACACCTTC

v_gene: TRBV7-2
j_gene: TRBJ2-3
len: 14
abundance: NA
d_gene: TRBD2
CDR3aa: CASSSRHVAGAQYF
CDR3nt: TGTGCCAGCAGCTCGCGACACGTCGCGGGGGCGCAGTATTTT

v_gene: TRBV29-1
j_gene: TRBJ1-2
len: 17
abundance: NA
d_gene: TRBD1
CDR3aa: CSVVVAGGRLVLEGYTF
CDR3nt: TGCAGCGTTGTGGTCGCAGGGGGCCGTTTGGTCTTGGAAGGCTACACCTTC

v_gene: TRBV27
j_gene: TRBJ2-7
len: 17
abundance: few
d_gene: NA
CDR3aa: CASSFRGNSRVSYEQYF
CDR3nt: TGTGCCAGCAGTTTTCGGGGGAATAGTAGAGTCTCCTACGAGCAGTACTTC

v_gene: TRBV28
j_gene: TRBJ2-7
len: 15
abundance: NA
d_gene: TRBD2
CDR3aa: CASSSPSGGLSEQYF
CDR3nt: TGTGCCAGCAGTTCCCCTAGCGGGGGTTTGAGCGAGCAGTACTTC

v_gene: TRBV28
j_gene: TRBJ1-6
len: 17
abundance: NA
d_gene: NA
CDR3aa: CASSLVETARFNSPLHF
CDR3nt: TGTGCCAGCAGTTTAGTTGAGACAGCCCGCTTTAATTCACCCCTCCACTTT

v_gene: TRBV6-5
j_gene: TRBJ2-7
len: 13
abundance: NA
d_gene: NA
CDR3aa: CASSRAQTYEQYF
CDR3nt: TGTGCCAGCAGCCGAGCGCAAACCTACGAGCAGTACTTC

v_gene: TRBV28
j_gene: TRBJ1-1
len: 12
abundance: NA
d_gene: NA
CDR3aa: CASSHQVQEAFF
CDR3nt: TGTGCCAGCAGCCACCAAGTCCAAGAAGCTTTCTTT

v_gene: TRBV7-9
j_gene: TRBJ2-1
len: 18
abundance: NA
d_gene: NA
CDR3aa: CASSLRIRRWDPYNEQFF
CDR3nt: TGTGCCAGCAGCTTAAGGATCAGACGGTGGGACCCCTACAATGAGCAGTTCTTC

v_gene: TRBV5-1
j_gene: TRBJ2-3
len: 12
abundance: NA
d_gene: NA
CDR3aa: CASSMDTDTQYF
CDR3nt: TGCGCCAGCAGCATGGATACAGATACGCAGTATTTT

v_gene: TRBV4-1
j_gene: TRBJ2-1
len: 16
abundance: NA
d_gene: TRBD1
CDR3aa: CASSPPKGQGLGEQFF
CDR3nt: TGCGCCAGCAGCCCGCCCAAGGGACAGGGACTTGGTGAGCAGTTCTTC

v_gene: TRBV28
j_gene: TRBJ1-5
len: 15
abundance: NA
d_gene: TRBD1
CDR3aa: CASTATGTVNQPQHF
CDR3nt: TGTGCCAGCACCGCCACCGGGACAGTAAATCAGCCCCAGCATTTT

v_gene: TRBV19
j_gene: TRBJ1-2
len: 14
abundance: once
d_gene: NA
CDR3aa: CASTYRDIAYGYTF
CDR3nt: TGTGCCAGTACCTACCGGGACATCGCCTATGGCTACACCTTC

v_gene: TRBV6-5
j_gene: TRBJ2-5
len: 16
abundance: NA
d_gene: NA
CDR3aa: CASSYSLQGTEETQYF
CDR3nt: TGTGCCAGCAGTTACTCCTTGCAGGGCACGGAAGAGACCCAGTACTTC

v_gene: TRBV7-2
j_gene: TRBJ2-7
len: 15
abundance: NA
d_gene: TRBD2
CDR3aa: CASSQEGTSESEQYF
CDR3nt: TGTGCCAGCAGCCAAGAGGGGACTAGTGAAAGCGAGCAGTACTTC

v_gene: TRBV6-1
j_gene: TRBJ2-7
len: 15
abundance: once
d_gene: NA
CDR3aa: CASSEVGAGSYEQYF
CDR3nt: TGTGCCAGCAGTGAAGTAGGGGCCGGGTCCTACGAGCAGTACTTC

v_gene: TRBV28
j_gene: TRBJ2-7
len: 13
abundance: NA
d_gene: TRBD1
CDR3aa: CASSLRGLYEQYF
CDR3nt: TGTGCCAGCAGTCTCAGGGGGCTTTACGAGCAGTACTTC

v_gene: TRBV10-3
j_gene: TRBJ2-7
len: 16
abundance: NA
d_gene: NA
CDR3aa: CAISDLYGTDSYEQYF
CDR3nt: TGTGCCATCAGTGATTTATACGGGACGGACTCCTACGAGCAGTACTTC